This TCR beta chain was sequenced for a study of early T cells in non-severe SARS-CoV-2 infection. In this sample, this clonotype turned up a few times. Deletions cut 2 bases from V and 7 bases from J, with 9 bases between. The germline CDR1 and CDR2 sequences are GTSNPN and SVGIG (reference sequence). The CDR3 length is 12 residues. Each cDNA molecule carried a unique molecular identifier. From the 5' RACE reads, TCRdb called clonotypes with MiXCR, one entry per CDR3 protein. The data hold roughly 54,000 distinct CDR3 sequences, with roughly 7.8% observed a single time. The source material was whole blood, sampled at baseline. The chain uses TRBV30 and TRBJ2-1, with D uncertain. This sequence was found in an adult who was a healthcare worker with PCR-confirmed SARS-CoV-2 infection or an uninfected control (not recorded which). The CDR3 DNA reads as TGTGCCTGGAGTCTCGAAACGAATGAGCAGTTCTTC. Its translation: CAWSLETNEQFF.